This T cell receptor beta chain was sequenced for a study of memory CD4+ T cells and cytomegalovirus serostatus. The study, taken as a whole, reports: Of 150 to 200 reported CMV TCRbeta sequences, some 70 were found in memory CD4+ repertoires. CMV serostatus prediction reached median AUC about 0.96, or 0.93 with US-trained model.

Trimming removed 6 bases from V and 7 bases from J; junction bases left unmatched: 9. CDR3 length: 13 amino acids. From germline, CDR1 is GTSNPN and CDR2 SVGIG (reference sequence). Details on this clone: Its antigen is as yet unknown.

Assay: immunoSEQ multiplex PCR; the TCRdb copy retains only in-frame clones and omits some. The sample lists about 75,000 clones; roughly three quarters were seen once. Single viable CD3+CD4+CD8-CD45RO+ cells were sorted as the memory CD4+ T cells. The chain links TRBV30 to TRBJ2-1; 7 positions match TRBD2. The specimen sequenced was memory CD4+ T cells from blood. The clonotype comes from an adult in good health and CMV-seropositive. CDR3 protein: CACGGGPLNEQFF. The CDR3 nucleotides are TGTGCCTGCGGCGGGGGACCCTTGAATGAGCAGTTCTTC.